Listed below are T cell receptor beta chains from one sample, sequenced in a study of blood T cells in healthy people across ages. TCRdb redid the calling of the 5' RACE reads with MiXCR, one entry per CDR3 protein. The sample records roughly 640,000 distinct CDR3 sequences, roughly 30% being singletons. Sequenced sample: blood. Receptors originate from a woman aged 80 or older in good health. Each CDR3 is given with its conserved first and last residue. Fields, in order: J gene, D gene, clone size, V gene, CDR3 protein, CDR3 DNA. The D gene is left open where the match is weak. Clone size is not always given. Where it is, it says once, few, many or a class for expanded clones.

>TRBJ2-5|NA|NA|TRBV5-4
CASSPYNNQETQYF
TGTGCCAGCAGCCCGTATAACAACCAAGAGACCCAGTACTTC
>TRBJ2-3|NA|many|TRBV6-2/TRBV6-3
CASSLDFWDTQYF
TGTGCCAGCAGTTTGGATTTTTGGGATACGCAGTATTTT
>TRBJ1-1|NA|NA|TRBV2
CASSPIRGTGAFF
TGTGCCAGCAGCCCGATTCGGGGCACGGGAGCTTTCTTT
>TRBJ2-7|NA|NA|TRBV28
CASSYDDGRYEQYF
TGTGCCAGCAGTTACGACGACGGGCGCTACGAGCAGTACTTC
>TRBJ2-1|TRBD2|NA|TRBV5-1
CASSILAGVYNEQFF
TGCGCCAGCAGCATTCTAGCGGGGGTCTACAATGAGCAGTTCTTC
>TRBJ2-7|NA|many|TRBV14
CASSQVGGGSYEQYF
TGTGCCAGCAGCCAAGTCGGTGGGGGATCCTACGAGCAGTACTTC
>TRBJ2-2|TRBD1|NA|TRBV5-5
CASGADRGRADGTGELFF
TGTGCCAGCGGCGCGGACAGGGGGCGGGCGGATGGCACCGGGGAGCTGTTTTTT
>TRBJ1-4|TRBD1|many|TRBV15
CATSRGGGQANEKLFF
TGTGCCACCAGCAGAGGTGGGGGACAGGCTAATGAAAAACTGTTTTTT
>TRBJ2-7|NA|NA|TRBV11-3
CASSPVYGEQYF
TGTGCCAGCAGCCCCGTCTATGGAGAGCAGTACTTC
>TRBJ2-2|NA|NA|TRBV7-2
CASSRSRDLVTGELFF
TGTGCCAGCAGCAGGAGCCGGGACTTAGTGACCGGGGAGCTGTTTTTT
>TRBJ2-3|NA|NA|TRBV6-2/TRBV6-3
CASRRGLTRGLTDTQYF
TGTGCCAGCAGGAGGGGCCTGACGCGGGGGCTCACAGATACGCAGTATTTT
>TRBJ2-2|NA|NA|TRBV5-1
CASSPGQAPTHQGGLFF
TGCGCCAGCAGCCCTGGACAAGCCCCGACCCATCAAGGGGGGCTGTTTTTT
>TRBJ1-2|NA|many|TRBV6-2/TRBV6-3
CGSSTNYGYTF
TGTGGATCATCAACGAACTATGGCTACACCTTC
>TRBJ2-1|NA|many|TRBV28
CASRHKGRNEQFF
TGTGCCAGCAGGCACAAGGGGAGAAATGAGCAGTTCTTC
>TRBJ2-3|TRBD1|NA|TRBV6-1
CASRKTGDPVDTQYF
TGTGCCAGCAGGAAGACAGGGGACCCCGTGGATACGCAGTATTTT
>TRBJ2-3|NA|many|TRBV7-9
CASSSPYRSTDTQYF
TGTGCCAGCAGCTCTCCTTATAGAAGCACAGATACGCAGTATTTT
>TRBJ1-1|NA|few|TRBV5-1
CASSLVSGQRNTEAFF
TGCGCCAGCAGCTTGGTGTCGGGTCAGAGGAACACTGAAGCTTTCTTT
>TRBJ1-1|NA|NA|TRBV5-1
CASSLIRGRNTAAFF
TGCGCCAGCAGCTTGATTCGGGGCAGGAACACTGCAGCTTTCTTT
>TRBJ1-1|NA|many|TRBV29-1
CSVTRRDTEAFF
TGCAGCGTCACCCGGCGGGACACTGAAGCTTTCTTT
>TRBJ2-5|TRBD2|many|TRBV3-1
CASSQDISGGPPGETQYF
TGTGCCAGCAGCCAAGATATCAGCGGGGGACCCCCTGGGGAGACCCAGTACTTC
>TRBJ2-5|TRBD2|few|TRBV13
CASSLESGGTETQYF
TGTGCCAGCAGCTTAGAGAGCGGGGGGACGGAGACCCAGTACTTC
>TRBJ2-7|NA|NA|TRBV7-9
CASSLTDGSSYEQYF
TGTGCCAGCAGCTTAACTGACGGAAGCTCCTACGAGCAGTACTTC
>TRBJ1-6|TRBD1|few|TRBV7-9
CASSLNRAGGQNSPLHF
TGTGCCAGCAGCTTAAATAGGGCAGGGGGGCAAAATTCACCCCTCCACTTT
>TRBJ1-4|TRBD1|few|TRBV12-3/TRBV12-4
CASSGQGANEKLFF
TGTGCCAGCAGTGGACAGGGGGCGAATGAAAAACTGTTTTTT
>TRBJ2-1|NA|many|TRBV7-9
CASSFAGTSPNEQFF
TGTGCCAGCAGCTTCGCCGGGACGTCGCCCAATGAGCAGTTCTTC
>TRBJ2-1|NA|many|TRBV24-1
CATSDLGYWFF
TGTGCCACCAGTGATTTAGGTTACTGGTTCTTC
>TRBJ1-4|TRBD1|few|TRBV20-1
CSARDPAGGEKLFF
TGCAGTGCTAGAGATCCGGCAGGGGGTGAAAAACTGTTTTTT
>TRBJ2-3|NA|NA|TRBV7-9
CASRAGDTDTQYF
TGTGCCAGCAGAGCCGGAGACACAGATACGCAGTATTTT